This paragraph covers one T cell receptor beta chain sequence. The table lists this clonotype with many counts. Its antigen is currently not known. Within one base of it there is no much larger clone, and no base qualities were kept. Receptor libraries were prepared by 5' RACE. TCRdb names Illumina HiSeq 2000 as the instrument used. Template switching added a universal primer binding site, and the final cDNA carried a unique molecular identifier that allowed TCR cDNA molecules to be counted accurately. Specific primers in the conserved constant-segment region were used to synthesize first-strand cDNA for the TCR alpha and beta chains. To control for contamination, every cDNA library carried two barcodes: a SMART-Mk sample barcode plus Illumina barcodes. Two successive PCR steps introduced TruSeq adapter sequences along with Illumina sample barcodes. The Illumina HiSeq platform was used with custom primers to sequence TCR alpha and beta cDNA libraries. The study's processing was this. Raw reads were processed with MiGEC to extract unique molecular identifiers, and MiXCR was used to determine CDR3 positions. Recombination models were inferred per individual with the repgenHMM and IGoR tools using an EM algorithm. Shared clonotypes were analyzed with the tcR package in R, and sharing was normalized by the product of cloneset sizes. To study raw recombination without the effects of thymic and clonal selection, out-of-frame nonproductive sequences were analyzed. TCRdb passed the public sequencing reads through fastp at Q25 and MiXCR, retaining productive beta sequences. Entries that share a CDR3 protein sequence are merged under the most common genes and DNA. Clone size and V and J calls follow TCRdb, not the original study. Recorded for this sample are approximately 700,000 distinct CDR3 sequences; less than 7% of them occurred a single time. 1.5% to 2% of the sample is held by the ten biggest clonotypes.

This entry belongs to a study of identical twins (dated by TCRdb to the mid-2010s). About the investigation overall: TCR alpha and beta repertoires from monozygotic twins, unrelated adults of various ages and cord blood were deep-sequenced to test whether fetal clonotypes persist. Replicate twin experiments were performed at different times using different library preparation protocols to rule out contamination. Results the study describes overall, beyond this receptor: In beta out-of-frame sequences, excess twin sharing was weaker, because having fewer shared sequences lowered the signal-to-noise ratio. Abundant cord blood beta clonotypes had fewer insertions, young adult naive repertoires showed a similar but weaker trend, and memory repertoires showed no such trend. In monozygotic twins, recombination models systematically underestimated out-of-frame TCR alpha sharing, but the models matched the sharing seen between unrelated individuals. Out-of-frame TCR alpha sequences shared between twins showed an excess of low generation-probability sequences compared with coincidental sharing between unrelated individuals. Conclusions relied on cross-sectional statistical analysis, since the same donors could not be followed over many years. Invariant T cells such as MAIT and iNKT could partly confound zero-insertion analyses, although diverse VJ usage argued against such confounding for most clonotypes.

All donors were healthy Caucasians. The researchers also sequenced three unrelated adults who were not twins: a male aged 18 to 30, a male aged 50 to 59, and a female aged 50 to 59. Using Miltenyi CD45RO+ enrichment and human naive T-cell isolation kits, memory (CD45RO+) and naive T cells were isolated from PBMC. According to the germline V gene, CDR1 reads SGHTA and CDR2 reads FQGNSA. The CDR3 runs 14 residues from the cysteine to the phenylalanine. The kept DNA is CDR3 alone, 42 bases in frame from the first base. The V end gives up 5 bases and the J end 2 bases, leaving 5 bases in the junction not matched to a gene.

This TCR derives from a man younger than 35 in good health. The receptor chain draws on TRBV7-2 and TRBJ2-5; 7 bases in the middle match TRBD2. Sequencing was done on a sample of naive T cells sorted from blood. In the paper's terms, the cell subset or site label means: cells isolated with a human naive T-cell isolation kit. The sequenced DNA is TGTGCCAGCAGCCCGGGACTACTACAAGAGACCCAGTACTTC. Its protein is CASSPGLLQETQYF.